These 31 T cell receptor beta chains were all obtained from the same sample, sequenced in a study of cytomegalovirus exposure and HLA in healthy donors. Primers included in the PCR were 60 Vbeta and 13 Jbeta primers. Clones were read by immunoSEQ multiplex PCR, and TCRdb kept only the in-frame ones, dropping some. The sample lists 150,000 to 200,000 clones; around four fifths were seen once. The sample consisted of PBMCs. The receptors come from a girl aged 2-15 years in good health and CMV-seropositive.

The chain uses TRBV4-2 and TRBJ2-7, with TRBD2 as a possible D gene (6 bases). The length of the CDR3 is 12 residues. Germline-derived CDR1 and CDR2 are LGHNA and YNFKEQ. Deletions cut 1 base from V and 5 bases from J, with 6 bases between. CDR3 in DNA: TGTGCCAGCAGCCAAGCGGGGGACGAGCAGTACTTC. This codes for CASSQAGDEQYF.

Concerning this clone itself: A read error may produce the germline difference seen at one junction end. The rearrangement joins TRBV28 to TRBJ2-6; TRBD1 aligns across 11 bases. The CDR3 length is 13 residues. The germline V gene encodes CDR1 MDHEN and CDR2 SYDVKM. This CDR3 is CASRSSGTGGLAF. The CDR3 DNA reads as TGTGCCAGCAGATCCTCCGGGACAGGGGGGCTGGCTTTC.

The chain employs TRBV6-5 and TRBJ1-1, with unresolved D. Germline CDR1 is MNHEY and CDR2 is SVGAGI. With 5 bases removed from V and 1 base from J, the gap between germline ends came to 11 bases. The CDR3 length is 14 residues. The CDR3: CASSRGVANTEAFF. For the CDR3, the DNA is TGTGCCAGCAGTCGAGGTGTTGCGAACACTGAAGCTTTCTTT.

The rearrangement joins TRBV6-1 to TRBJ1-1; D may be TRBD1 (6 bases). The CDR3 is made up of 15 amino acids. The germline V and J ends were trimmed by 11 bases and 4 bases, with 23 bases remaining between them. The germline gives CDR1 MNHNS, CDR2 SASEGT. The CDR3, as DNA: TGTGCCTCCCTGACAGGTCTTTTAGTACGCACTGAAGCTTTCTTT. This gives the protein CASLTGLLVRTEAFF.

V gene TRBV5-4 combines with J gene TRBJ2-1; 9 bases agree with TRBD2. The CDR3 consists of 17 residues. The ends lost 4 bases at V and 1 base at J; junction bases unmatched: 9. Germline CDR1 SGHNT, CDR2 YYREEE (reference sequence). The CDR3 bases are TGTGCCAGCAGCGCGGGGGGGGCGGGAGGGTCCTACAATGAGCAGTTCTTC. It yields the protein CASSAGGAGGSYNEQFF.

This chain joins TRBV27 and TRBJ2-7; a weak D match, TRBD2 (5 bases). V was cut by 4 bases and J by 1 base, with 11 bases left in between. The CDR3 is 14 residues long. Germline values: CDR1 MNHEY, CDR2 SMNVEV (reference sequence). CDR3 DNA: TGTGCCAGCAGTTACGGGATCGTATCCTACGAGCAGTACTTC. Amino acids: CASSYGIVSYEQYF.

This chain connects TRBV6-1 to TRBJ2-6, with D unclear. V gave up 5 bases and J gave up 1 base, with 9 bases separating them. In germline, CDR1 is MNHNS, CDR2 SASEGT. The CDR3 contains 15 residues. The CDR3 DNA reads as TGTGCCAGCAGTTCCAGTGCATCTGGGGCCAACGTCCTGACTTTC. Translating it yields CASSSSASGANVLTF.

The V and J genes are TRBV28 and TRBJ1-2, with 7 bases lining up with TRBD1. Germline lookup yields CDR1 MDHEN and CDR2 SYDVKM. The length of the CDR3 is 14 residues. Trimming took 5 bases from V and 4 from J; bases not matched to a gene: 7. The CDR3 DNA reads TGTGCCAGCAGTAAAAAGTGGGACAGCTATGGCTACACCTTC. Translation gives CASSKKWDSYGYTF.

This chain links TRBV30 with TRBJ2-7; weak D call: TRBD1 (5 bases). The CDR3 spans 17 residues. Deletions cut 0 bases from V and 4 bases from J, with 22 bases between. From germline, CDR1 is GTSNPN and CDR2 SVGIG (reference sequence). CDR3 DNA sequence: TGTGCCTGGAGTGTACGTCCAGGGCAGTCCCCCTCATACGAGCAGTACTTC. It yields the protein CAWSVRPGQSPSYEQYF.

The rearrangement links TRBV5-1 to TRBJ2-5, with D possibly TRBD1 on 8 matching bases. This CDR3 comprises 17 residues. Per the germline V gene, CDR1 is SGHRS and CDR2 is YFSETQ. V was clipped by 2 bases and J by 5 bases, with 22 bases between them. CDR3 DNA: TGCGCCAGCAGCTTCCCCGTAAGACAGGGGAGGGGGGAGACCCAGTACTTC. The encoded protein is CASSFPVRQGRGETQYF.

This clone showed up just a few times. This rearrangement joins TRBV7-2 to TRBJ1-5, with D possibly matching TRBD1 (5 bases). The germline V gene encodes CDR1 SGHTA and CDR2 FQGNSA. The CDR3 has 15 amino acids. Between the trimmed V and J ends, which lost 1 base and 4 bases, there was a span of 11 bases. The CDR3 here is CASSLERQPNQPQHF. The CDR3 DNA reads TGTGCCAGCAGCTTAGAACGACAGCCGAATCAGCCCCAGCATTTT.

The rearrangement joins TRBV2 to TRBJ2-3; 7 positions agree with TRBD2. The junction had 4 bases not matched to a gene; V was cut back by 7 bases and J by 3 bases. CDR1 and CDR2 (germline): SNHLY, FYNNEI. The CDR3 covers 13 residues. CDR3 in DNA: TGTGCCAGCACGGGGGGAGAAACAGATACGCAGTATTTT. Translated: CASTGGETDTQYF. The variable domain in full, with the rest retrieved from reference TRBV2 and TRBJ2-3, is EPEVTQTPSHQVTQMGQEVILRCVPISNHLYFYWYRQILGQKVEFLVSFYNNEISEKSEIFDDQFSVERPDGSNFTLKIRSTKLEDSAMYFCASTGGETDTQYFGPGTRLTVL.

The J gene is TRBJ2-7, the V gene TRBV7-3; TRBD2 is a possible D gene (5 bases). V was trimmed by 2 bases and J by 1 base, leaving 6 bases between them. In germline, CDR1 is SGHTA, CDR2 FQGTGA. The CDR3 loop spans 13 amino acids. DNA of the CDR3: TGTGCCAGCAGCTTAGGACTGTCCTACGAGCAGTACTTC. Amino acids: CASSLGLSYEQYF.

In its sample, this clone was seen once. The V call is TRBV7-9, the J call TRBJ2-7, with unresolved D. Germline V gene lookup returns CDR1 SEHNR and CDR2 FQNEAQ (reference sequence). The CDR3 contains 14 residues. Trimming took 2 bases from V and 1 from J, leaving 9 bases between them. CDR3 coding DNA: TGTGCCAGCAGCTTACGTGGCGGTTCCTACGAGCAGTACTTC. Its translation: CASSLRGGSYEQYF.

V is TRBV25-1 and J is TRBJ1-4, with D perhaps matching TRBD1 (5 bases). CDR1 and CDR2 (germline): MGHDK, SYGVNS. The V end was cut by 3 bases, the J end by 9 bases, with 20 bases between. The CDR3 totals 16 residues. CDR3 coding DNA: TGTGCCAGCAGTGATCGACCGGGACCGGGCGGGAAAAAACTGTTTTTT. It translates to CASSDRPGPGGKKLFF. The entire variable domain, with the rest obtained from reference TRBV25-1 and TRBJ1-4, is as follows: EADIYQTPRYLVIGTGKKITLECSQTMGHDKMYWYQQDPGMELHLIHYSYGVNSTEKGDLSSESTVSRIRTEHFPLTLESARPSHTSQYLCASSDRPGPGGKKLFFGSGTQLSVL.

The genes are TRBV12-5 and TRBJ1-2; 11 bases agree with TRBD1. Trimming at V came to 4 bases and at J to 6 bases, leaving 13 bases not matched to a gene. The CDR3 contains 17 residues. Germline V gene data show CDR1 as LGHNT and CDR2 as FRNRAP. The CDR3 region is CASGSTLWGQGGDGYTF. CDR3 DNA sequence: TGTGCTAGTGGTTCTACATTGTGGGGACAGGGGGGGGATGGCTACACCTTC.

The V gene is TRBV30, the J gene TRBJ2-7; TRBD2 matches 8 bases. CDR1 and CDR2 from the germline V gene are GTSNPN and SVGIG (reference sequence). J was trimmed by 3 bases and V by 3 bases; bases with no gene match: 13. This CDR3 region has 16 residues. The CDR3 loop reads CAWSALLAGAHYEQYF. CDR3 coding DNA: TGTGCCTGGAGCGCCTTGCTAGCGGGTGCCCACTACGAGCAGTACTTC.

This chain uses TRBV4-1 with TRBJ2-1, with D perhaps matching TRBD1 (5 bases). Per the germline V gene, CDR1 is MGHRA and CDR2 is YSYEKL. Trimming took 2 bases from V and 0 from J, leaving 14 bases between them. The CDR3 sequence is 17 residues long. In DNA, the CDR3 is TGCGCCAGCAGCCAATACTTGGACAAGAGCTCCTACAATGAGCAGTTCTTC. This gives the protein CASSQYLDKSSYNEQFF.

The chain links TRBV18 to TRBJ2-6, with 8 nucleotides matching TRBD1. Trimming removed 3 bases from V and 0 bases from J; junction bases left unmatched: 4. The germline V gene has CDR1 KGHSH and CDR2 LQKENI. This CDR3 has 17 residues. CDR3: CASSPTGGTSGANVLTF. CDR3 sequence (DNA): TGTGCCAGCTCACCCACAGGGGGAACCTCTGGGGCCAACGTCCTGACTTTC.

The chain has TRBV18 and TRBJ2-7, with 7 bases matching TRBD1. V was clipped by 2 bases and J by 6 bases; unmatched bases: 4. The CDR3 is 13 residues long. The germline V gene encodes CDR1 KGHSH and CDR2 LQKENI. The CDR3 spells CASSPESGGEQYF. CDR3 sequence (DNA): TGTGCCAGCTCACCAGAGTCAGGGGGCGAGCAGTACTTC.

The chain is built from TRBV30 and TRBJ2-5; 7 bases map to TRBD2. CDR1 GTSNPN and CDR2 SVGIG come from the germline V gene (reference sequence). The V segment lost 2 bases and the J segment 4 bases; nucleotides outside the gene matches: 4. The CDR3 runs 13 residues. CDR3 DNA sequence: TGTGCCTGGAGTCGATCTAGCGGAGAGACCCAGTACTTC. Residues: CAWSRSSGETQYF.

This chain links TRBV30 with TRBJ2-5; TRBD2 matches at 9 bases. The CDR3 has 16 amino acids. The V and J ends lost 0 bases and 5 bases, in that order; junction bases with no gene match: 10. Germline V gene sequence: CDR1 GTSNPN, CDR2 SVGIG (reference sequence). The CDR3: CAWSVGGGRARETQYF. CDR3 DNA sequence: TGTGCCTGGAGTGTAGGGGGCGGGAGGGCCCGGGAGACCCAGTACTTC.

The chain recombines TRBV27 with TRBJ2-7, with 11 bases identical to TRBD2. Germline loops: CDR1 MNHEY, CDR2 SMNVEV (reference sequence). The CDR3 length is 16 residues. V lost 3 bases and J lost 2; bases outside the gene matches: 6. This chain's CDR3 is CASSLPPGLAAYEQYF. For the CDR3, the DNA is TGTGCCAGCAGTTTGCCTCCGGGACTAGCGGCCTACGAGCAGTACTTC.

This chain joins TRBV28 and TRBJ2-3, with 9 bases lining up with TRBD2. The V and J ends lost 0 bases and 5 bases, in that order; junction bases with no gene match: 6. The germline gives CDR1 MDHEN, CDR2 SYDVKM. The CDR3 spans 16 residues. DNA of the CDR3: TGTGCCAGCAGTTTATGGGGCGGGAGGGCCAAAGATACGCAGTATTTT. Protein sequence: CASSLWGGRAKDTQYF. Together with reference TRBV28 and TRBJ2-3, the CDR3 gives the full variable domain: DVKVTQSSRYLVKRTGEKVFLECVQDMDHENMFWYRQDPGLGLRLIYFSYDVKMKEKGDIPEGYSVSREKKERFSLILESASTNQTSMYLCASSLWGGRAKDTQYFGPGTRLTVL.

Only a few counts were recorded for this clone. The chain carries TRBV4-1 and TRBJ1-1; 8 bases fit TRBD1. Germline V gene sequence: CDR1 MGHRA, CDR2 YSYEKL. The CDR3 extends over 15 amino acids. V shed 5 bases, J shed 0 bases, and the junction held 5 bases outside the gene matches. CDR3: CASSETQGVNTEAFF. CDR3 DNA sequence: TGCGCCAGCAGCGAAACACAGGGGGTGAACACTGAAGCTTTCTTT.

CDR3 residues: CASSFGSGNSGNTIYF. In nucleotides, the CDR3 is TGCGCCAGCAGCTTTGGGTCAGGAAACTCTGGAAACACCATATATTTT. The J gene is TRBJ1-3, the V gene TRBV5-1; D gene unclear. Germline assignment: CDR1 SGHRS and CDR2 YFSETQ. The CDR3 spans 16 residues. Trimming removed 2 bases from V and 0 bases from J, with 12 bases in between.

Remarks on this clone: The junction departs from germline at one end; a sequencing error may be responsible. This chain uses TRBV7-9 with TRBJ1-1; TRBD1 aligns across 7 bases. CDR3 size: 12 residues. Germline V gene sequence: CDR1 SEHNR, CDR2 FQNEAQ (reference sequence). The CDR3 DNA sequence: TGTTCCAGCAGCTTCCGGGACAGTGAAGCTTTCTTT. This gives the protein CSSSFRDSEAFF.

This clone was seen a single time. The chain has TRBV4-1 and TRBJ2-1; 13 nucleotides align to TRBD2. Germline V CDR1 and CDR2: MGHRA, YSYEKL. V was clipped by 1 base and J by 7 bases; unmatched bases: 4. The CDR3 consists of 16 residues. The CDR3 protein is CASSQGTSGSKNEQFF. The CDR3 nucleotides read TGCGCCAGCAGCCAAGGGACTAGCGGGAGTAAGAATGAGCAGTTCTTC.

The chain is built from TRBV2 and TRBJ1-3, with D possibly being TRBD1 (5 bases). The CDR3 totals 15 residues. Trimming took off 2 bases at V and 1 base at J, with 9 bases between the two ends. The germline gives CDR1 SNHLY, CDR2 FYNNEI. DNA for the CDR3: TGTGCCAGCAGTGAAATCCCAGGGTCTGGAAACACCATATATTTT. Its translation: CASSEIPGSGNTIYF. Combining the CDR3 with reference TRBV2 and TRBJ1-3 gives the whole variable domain EPEVTQTPSHQVTQMGQEVILRCVPISNHLYFYWYRQILGQKVEFLVSFYNNEISEKSEIFDDQFSVERPDGSNFTLKIRSTKLEDSAMYFCASSEIPGSGNTIYFGEGSWLTVV.

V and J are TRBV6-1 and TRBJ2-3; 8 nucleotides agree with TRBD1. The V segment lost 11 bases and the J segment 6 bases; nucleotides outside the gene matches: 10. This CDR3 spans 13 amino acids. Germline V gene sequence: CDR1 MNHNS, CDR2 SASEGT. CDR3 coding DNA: TGTGCCGTCGGACAGGGTGACAGTGATACGCAGTATTTT. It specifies CAVGQGDSDTQYF.

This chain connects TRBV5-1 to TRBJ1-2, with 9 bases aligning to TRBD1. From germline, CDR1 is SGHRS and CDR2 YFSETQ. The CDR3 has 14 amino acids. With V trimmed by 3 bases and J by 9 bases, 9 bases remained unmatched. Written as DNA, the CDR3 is TGCGCCAGCAGCTCCTCCGGGACAGGGTATAGCTACACCTTC. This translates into CASSSSGTGYSYTF.